The clone carrying this T cell receptor beta chain appeared many times. The antigen is undetermined. The data are from a study of T-cell reconstitution after alpha-beta-depleted transplantation in children. Study-level points and caveats: Once a year had passed after transplant, T-cell counts and diversity came mostly from newly produced T cells. Surviving recipient T cells and thymic progenitors accounted for the high day-60 TCRbeta diversity observed in some patients. Where alpha-beta T cells came from about two months after transplant was reportedly several hundred expanded graft clones.

It was with unique molecular identifiers that the TCRbeta library was prepared. A single record per CDR3 protein comes from TCRdb applying MiXCR to the PCR reads. The repertoire holds some 220,000 distinct CDR3 sequences, with approximately 10% as singletons. This CDR3 region has 12 residues. Germline V lookup: CDR1 DFQATT, CDR2 SNEGSKA (reference sequence). The V end was cut by 0 bases, the J end by 3 bases, with 6 bases between. J is TRBJ2-7 and V is TRBV20-1; D is unresolved. This TCR came from a child less than two years old with acute myeloid leukemia, due to receive a stem cell transplant. The sequencing used PBMCs, collected before TCRalphabeta/CD19-depleted stem cell transplant. CDR3 region: CSARDLGYEQYF. Here the CDR3 DNA reads TGCAGTGCTAGAGATCTGGGCTACGAGCAGTACTTC.